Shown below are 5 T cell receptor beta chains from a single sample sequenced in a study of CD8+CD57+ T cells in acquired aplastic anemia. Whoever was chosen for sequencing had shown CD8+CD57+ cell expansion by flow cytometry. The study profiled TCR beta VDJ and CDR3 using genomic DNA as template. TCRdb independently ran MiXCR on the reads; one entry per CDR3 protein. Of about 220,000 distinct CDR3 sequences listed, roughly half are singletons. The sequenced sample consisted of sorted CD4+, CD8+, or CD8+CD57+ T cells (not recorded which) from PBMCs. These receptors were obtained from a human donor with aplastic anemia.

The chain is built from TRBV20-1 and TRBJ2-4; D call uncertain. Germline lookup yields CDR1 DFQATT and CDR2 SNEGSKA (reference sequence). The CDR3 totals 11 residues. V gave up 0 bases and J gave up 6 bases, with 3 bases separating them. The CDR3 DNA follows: TGCAGTGCTAGAGAGGGAAACATTCAGTACTTC. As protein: CSAREGNIQYF.

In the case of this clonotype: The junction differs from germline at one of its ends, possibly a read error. The DNA of the CDR3 is TGTGCTAGCAGCTTACTAGCGGGGGGGTACGCTGAGCAGTTCTTC. This translates into CASSLLAGGYAEQFF. The chain joins TRBV7-7 to TRBJ2-1; TRBD2 matches 13 bases. Germline loops: CDR1 SSHAT, CDR2 FNYEAQ (reference sequence). The length of the CDR3 is 15 residues. Drawing the rest from reference TRBV7-7 and TRBJ2-1, the complete variable domain is GAGVSQSPRYKVTKRGQDVTLRCDPISSHATLYWYQQALGQGPEFLTYFNYEAQPDKSGLPSDRFSAERPEGSISTLTIQRTEQRDSAMYRCASSLLAGGYAEQFFGPGTRLTVL.

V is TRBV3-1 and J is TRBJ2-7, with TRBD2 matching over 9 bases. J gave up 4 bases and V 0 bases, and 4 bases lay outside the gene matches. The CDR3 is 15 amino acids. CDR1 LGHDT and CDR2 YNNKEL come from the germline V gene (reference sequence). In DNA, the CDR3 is TGTGCCAGCAGCCAAGAGGCGGGAGGGCGGTACGAGCAGTACTTC. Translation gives CASSQEAGGRYEQYF.

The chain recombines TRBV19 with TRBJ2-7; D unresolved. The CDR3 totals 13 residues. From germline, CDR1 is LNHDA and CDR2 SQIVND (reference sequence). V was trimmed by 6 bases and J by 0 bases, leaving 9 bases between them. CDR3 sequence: CASRSPLSYEQYF. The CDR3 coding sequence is TGTGCCAGTAGATCCCCGCTCTCCTACGAGCAGTACTTC.

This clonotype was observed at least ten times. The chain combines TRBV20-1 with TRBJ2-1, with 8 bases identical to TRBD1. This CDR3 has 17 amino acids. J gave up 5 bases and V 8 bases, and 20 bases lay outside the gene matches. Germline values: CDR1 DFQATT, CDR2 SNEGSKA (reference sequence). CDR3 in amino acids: CSYPIRDRGTVDNEQFF. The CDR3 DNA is TGCAGTTACCCCATTAGAGACAGGGGAACCGTAGACAATGAGCAGTTCTTC.